The rows below give T cell receptor beta chains drawn from one sample of a study of radiation and T cells in renal cell carcinoma. TCRdb's table, derived via immunoSEQ multiplex PCR, lists solely in-frame clones and lacks some. In the table there are roughly 14,000 clones, over 60% of which are singletons. Sample: tumor tissue, taken from a patient whose treatment included radiotherapy and nephrectomy. These TCRs come from a woman in her seventies with renal cell carcinoma. The CDR3 runs from the conserved cysteine through the conserved F or W. The D gene is left open where the match is weak. Size values are once, few and many counts, or a class for expanded clones, and some rows have none.

CDR3aa: CASSLIRGTAPEEQYF
CDR3nt: TGTGCCAGCAGCCTCATCAGGGGAACAGCCCCAGAGGAGCAGTACTTC
j_gene: TRBJ2-7
abundance: .
d_gene: .
v_gene: TRBV27

CDR3aa: CASSTGRGPQYF
CDR3nt: TGTGCCAGCAGCACAGGCAGGGGACCGCAGTACTTC
j_gene: TRBJ2-7
abundance: few
d_gene: .
v_gene: TRBV7-6

CDR3aa: CAARGAGGQETQYF
CDR3nt: TGTGCCGCCCGGGGAGCGGGGGGGCAAGAGACCCAGTACTTC
j_gene: TRBJ2-5
abundance: few
d_gene: TRBD2
v_gene: TRBV6-1

CDR3aa: CAARGYTDTQYF
CDR3nt: TGTGCCGCGCGGGGCTACACAGATACGCAGTATTTT
j_gene: TRBJ2-3
abundance: few
d_gene: .
v_gene: TRBV10-3

CDR3aa: CASSLRLASLETQYF
CDR3nt: TGTGCCAGCAGCCTGCGACTAGCTAGTTTAGAGACCCAGTACTTC
j_gene: TRBJ2-5
abundance: few
d_gene: TRBD2
v_gene: TRBV5-6

CDR3aa: CASSTGTGGNTEAFF
CDR3nt: TGTGCCAGCAGCACCGGGACAGGGGGAAACACTGAAGCTTTCTTT
j_gene: TRBJ1-1
abundance: .
d_gene: .
v_gene: TRBV21-1

CDR3aa: CASSWPGGAPSDTEAFF
CDR3nt: TGTGCCAGCAGCTGGCCGGGGGGCGCCCCTTCGGACACTGAAGCTTTCTTT
j_gene: TRBJ1-1
abundance: .
d_gene: .
v_gene: TRBV7-2

CDR3aa: CASSLRGQGAEETQYF
CDR3nt: TGTGCCAGCAGCTTAAGGGGACAGGGGGCGGAAGAGACCCAGTACTTC
j_gene: TRBJ2-5
abundance: .
d_gene: TRBD1
v_gene: TRBV11-1

CDR3aa: CASSNRGRGTEAFF
CDR3nt: TGTGCCAGTAGCAACCGGGGGCGAGGAACTGAAGCTTTCTTT
j_gene: TRBJ1-1
abundance: .
d_gene: .
v_gene: TRBV19

CDR3aa: CASSSSRLAEAFF
CDR3nt: TGTGCCAGTAGTTCCTCCCGGCTCGCTGAAGCTTTCTTT
j_gene: TRBJ1-1
abundance: .
d_gene: .
v_gene: TRBV19

CDR3aa: CATQTSGDPNIQYF
CDR3nt: TGTGCCACACAGACTAGCGGGGACCCAAACATTCAGTACTTC
j_gene: TRBJ2-4
abundance: .
d_gene: TRBD2
v_gene: TRBV19

CDR3aa: CAIAGTGPNSHMNTEAFF
CDR3nt: TGCGCCATTGCCGGGACAGGGCCGAACTCTCACATGAACACTGAAGCTTTCTTT
j_gene: TRBJ1-1
abundance: .
d_gene: TRBD1
v_gene: TRBV5-1

CDR3aa: CASSSGTVQETQYF
CDR3nt: TGTGCCAGCAGCTCTGGGACCGTCCAAGAGACCCAGTACTTC
j_gene: TRBJ2-5
abundance: .
d_gene: .
v_gene: TRBV7-2

CDR3aa: CASSSSGGRKTQYF
CDR3nt: TGTGCCAGCAGCTCCAGCGGGGGCAGGAAGACCCAGTACTTC
j_gene: TRBJ2-5
abundance: once
d_gene: TRBD2
v_gene: TRBV7-8

CDR3aa: CASSERAGSSQPQHF
CDR3nt: TGTGCCAGCAGTGAAAGGGCGGGGTCAAGTCAGCCCCAGCATTTT
j_gene: TRBJ1-5
abundance: .
d_gene: .
v_gene: TRBV2

CDR3aa: CSVITGGQFF
CDR3nt: TGCAGCGTGATCACGGGGGGGCAGTTCTTC
j_gene: TRBJ2-1
abundance: .
d_gene: TRBD2
v_gene: TRBV29-1

CDR3aa: CAWTPTSNYGYTF
CDR3nt: TGTGCCTGGACCCCGACATCTAACTATGGCTACACCTTC
j_gene: TRBJ1-2
abundance: .
d_gene: .
v_gene: TRBV30

CDR3aa: CASSFQGSSYNEQFF
CDR3nt: TGTGCCAGCAGCTTTCAGGGGAGTTCCTACAATGAGCAGTTCTTC
j_gene: TRBJ2-1
abundance: .
d_gene: .
v_gene: TRBV11-1

CDR3aa: CASTSGVNTGELFF
CDR3nt: TGTGCCAGCACTAGCGGAGTTAACACCGGGGAGCTGTTTTTT
j_gene: TRBJ2-2
abundance: .
d_gene: TRBD2
v_gene: TRBV19

CDR3aa: CASTPQGISTDTQYF
CDR3nt: TGTGCCAGCACCCCCCAGGGTATCAGCACAGATACGCAGTATTTT
j_gene: TRBJ2-3
abundance: .
d_gene: .
v_gene: TRBV7-9

CDR3aa: CASSLWGVTYEQYF
CDR3nt: TGTGCCAGCAGTTTGTGGGGGGTAACCTACGAGCAGTACTTC
j_gene: TRBJ2-7
abundance: few
d_gene: .
v_gene: TRBV28

CDR3aa: CASSMRDRRAEAFF
CDR3nt: TGTGCCAGTAGTATGCGGGATCGGAGGGCTGAAGCTTTCTTT
j_gene: TRBJ1-1
abundance: .
d_gene: .
v_gene: TRBV19

CDR3aa: CASSQDPDRDYGYTF
CDR3nt: TGCGCCAGCAGCCAAGATCCCGACAGGGACTATGGCTACACCTTC
j_gene: TRBJ1-2
abundance: .
d_gene: TRBD1
v_gene: TRBV4-1

CDR3aa: CASSPGTNSNEQFF
CDR3nt: TGTGCCAGCAGCCCCGGGACAAACTCCAATGAGCAGTTCTTC
j_gene: TRBJ2-1
abundance: .
d_gene: .
v_gene: TRBV5-4

CDR3aa: CASSFTGLGYEQYF
CDR3nt: TGTGCCAGTAGTTTCACAGGATTGGGCTACGAGCAGTACTTC
j_gene: TRBJ2-7
abundance: few
d_gene: .
v_gene: TRBV19

CDR3aa: CASSPLAGYGYTF
CDR3nt: TGCGCCAGCAGCCCACTGGCAGGGTATGGCTACACCTTC
j_gene: TRBJ1-2
abundance: .
d_gene: .
v_gene: TRBV5-1

CDR3aa: CASKEQGGTGELFF
CDR3nt: TGTGCCAGTAAAGAACAGGGGGGCACCGGGGAGCTGTTTTTT
j_gene: TRBJ2-2
abundance: few
d_gene: TRBD1
v_gene: TRBV19

CDR3aa: CASSRLAGAYNEQFF
CDR3nt: TGTGCCAGCAGCAGACTAGCGGGAGCCTACAATGAGCAGTTCTTC
j_gene: TRBJ2-1
abundance: .
d_gene: TRBD2
v_gene: TRBV13

CDR3aa: CASSLEGGMKPQHF
CDR3nt: TGTGCCAGCAGCTTAGAGGGGGGGATGAAGCCCCAGCATTTT
j_gene: TRBJ1-5
abundance: few
d_gene: .
v_gene: TRBV7-2

CDR3aa: CASSTRGGRELFF
CDR3nt: TGTGCCAGCAGTACAAGGGGAGGGCGGGAGCTGTTTTTT
j_gene: TRBJ2-2
abundance: .
d_gene: TRBD2
v_gene: TRBV10-3

CDR3aa: CASSYTIRGYGYTF
CDR3nt: TGTGCCAGCAGTTACACTATCAGGGGATATGGCTACACCTTC
j_gene: TRBJ1-2
abundance: once
d_gene: .
v_gene: TRBV6-5

CDR3aa: CASSLVPGRDSPLHF
CDR3nt: TGTGCCAGCAGCTTAGTTCCAGGGAGGGATTCACCCCTCCACTTT
j_gene: TRBJ1-6
abundance: few
d_gene: .
v_gene: TRBV7-2

CDR3aa: CASSVDGWAEAFF
CDR3nt: TGTGCCAGCAGCGTAGATGGGTGGGCTGAAGCTTTCTTT
j_gene: TRBJ1-1
abundance: few
d_gene: .
v_gene: TRBV9

CDR3aa: CASISQGANGELFF
CDR3nt: TGTGCCAGCATCTCACAGGGGGCAAACGGGGAGCTGTTTTTT
j_gene: TRBJ2-2
abundance: .
d_gene: .
v_gene: TRBV21-1

CDR3aa: CASSQVGGTGELFF
CDR3nt: TGCGCCAGCAGCCAAGTCGGTGGAACCGGGGAGCTGTTTTTT
j_gene: TRBJ2-2
abundance: .
d_gene: .
v_gene: TRBV4-3

CDR3aa: CASSPTGFSYEQYF
CDR3nt: TGTGCCAGCAGCCCTACAGGGTTTTCCTACGAGCAGTACTTC
j_gene: TRBJ2-7
abundance: .
d_gene: .
v_gene: TRBV7-9

CDR3aa: CASSLRPNTEAFF
CDR3nt: TGTGCCAGCAGTTTGAGGCCGAACACTGAAGCTTTCTTT
j_gene: TRBJ1-1
abundance: .
d_gene: .
v_gene: TRBV28

CDR3aa: CASSLTAGGPYEQYF
CDR3nt: TGTGCCAGCAGCTTAACTGCGGGAGGGCCTTACGAGCAGTACTTC
j_gene: TRBJ2-7
abundance: .
d_gene: TRBD2
v_gene: TRBV7-2

CDR3aa: CASSLGGPHNYGYTF
CDR3nt: TGTGCCAGCAGCTTAGGGGGGCCCCATAACTATGGCTACACCTTC
j_gene: TRBJ1-2
abundance: .
d_gene: .
v_gene: TRBV7-2